This entry describes one TCR beta chain. Antigen: not known. The record originates from a study of lymphopenia after photon versus proton radiotherapy. General study results and limits: Post-nadir diversity loss with photons came from oligoclonal expansion, particularly CD8+ Temra cells. Photon-treated patients lost naive T cells and TCR diversity; proton-treated stayed stable.

Sequenced by immunoSEQ multiplex PCR; TCRdb stores in-frame clones only, minus some. The sample includes approximately 30,000 clones, 94% of them seen just once. The CDR3 has 14 amino acids. V was pared by 4 bases and J by 4 bases, with 14 bases between. Germline loops: CDR1 SGHTA, CDR2 FQGNSA. This receptor was identified in a woman aged 45-60 years with cholangiocarcinoma. The J gene is TRBJ2-7, the V gene TRBV7-2; D may be TRBD2 (6 bases). The specimen comprised peripheral blood, sampled from a patient treated with photon-based radiotherapy. CDR3 bases: TGTGCCAGCAGCTCACCGGGACTGTGGTACGAGCAGTACTTC. Its translation is CASSSPGLWYEQYF.